This passage covers 17 T cell receptor beta chains from one sample sequenced in a study of T cell repertoires in cytomegalovirus infection (dated by TCRdb to about 2019). The sample was run on an Illumina HiSeq 1500. The public reads were reprocessed in TCRdb via fastp at Q25 and MiXCR, keeping in-frame beta chains. Rows are combined by CDR3 protein, so each entry shows the most common genes and DNA. Within this sample are 500,000 or so distinct CDR3 sequences, with more than 15% of them counted one time only. The ten biggest clones cover around 25% of the sample. Input material: CD8+ T cells from PBMCs. Receptor source: a human donor in good health (CMV status not recorded). Some clones in this sample may be carry-over from other donors' samples.

This clonotype has only a few counts. J is TRBJ2-1 and V is TRBV20-1; 12 bases line up with TRBD2. The germline CDR1 and CDR2 sequences are DFQATT and SNEGSKA (reference sequence). CDR3 length: 14 amino acids. V shed 5 bases and J 7 bases; nucleotides not matched to a gene: 6. CDR3 residues: CSAQIGTSGNEQFF. DNA of the CDR3: TGCAGTGCTCAGATAGGGACTAGCGGGAATGAGCAGTTCTTC.

Only a few counts were recorded for this clonotype. The chain combines TRBV11-3 with TRBJ2-2; D not certain. Trimming pared 0 bases from V and 0 bases from J, leaving 11 bases between. CDR3 size: 17 residues. Per the germline V gene, CDR1 is SGHNT and CDR2 is YENEEA. CDR3 residues: CASSLDSRQTNTGELFF. The DNA of the CDR3 is TGTGCCAGCAGCTTAGATAGCCGGCAAACGAACACCGGGGAGCTGTTTTTT.

This clonotype was seen at least ten times. The rearrangement links TRBV7-9 to TRBJ2-7; D gene unclear. Germline lookup yields CDR1 SEHNR and CDR2 FQNEAQ (reference sequence). Deletions cut 2 bases from V and 2 bases from J, with 4 bases between. This CDR3 has 12 residues. The CDR3: CASSLQTYEQYF. The CDR3 DNA sequence: TGTGCCAGCAGCTTACAAACCTACGAGCAGTACTTC.

There are many counts of this clonotype. The chain carries TRBV27 and TRBJ2-5; TRBD2 aligns across 7 bases. Germline CDR1 reads MNHEY; CDR2 reads SMNVEV (reference sequence). The CDR3 extends over 14 amino acids. V was pared by 5 bases and J by 5 bases, with 8 bases of the junction left unmatched. CDR3 protein: CASSPSGLSETQYF. The CDR3 coding sequence is TGTGCCAGCAGTCCCTCGGGACTATCGGAGACCCAGTACTTC.

Only a few counts were recorded for this clonotype. This rearrangement joins TRBV5-4 to TRBJ2-1, with a weak D call TRBD2 (7 bases). This CDR3 is 13 amino acids long. V was trimmed by 2 bases and J by 7 bases, leaving 10 bases between them. The germline V gene has CDR1 SGHNT and CDR2 YYREEE (reference sequence). The CDR3: CASSFGGQNEQFF. The DNA of the CDR3 is TGTGCCAGCAGCTTCGGGGGGCAGAATGAGCAGTTCTTC.

There are many counts of this clonotype. The chain combines TRBV19 with TRBJ2-1; D ambiguous. Trimming stripped 0 bases from V and 7 bases from J, with 10 bases between. Germline V gives CDR1 LNHDA, CDR2 SQIVND (reference sequence). The CDR3 extends over 14 amino acids. DNA for the CDR3: TGTGCCAGTAGTATAGATCTTCGGGTAAATGAGCAGTTCTTC. Its protein product is CASSIDLRVNEQFF.

This clonotype has more than one count but fewer than ten. The genes are TRBV29-1 and TRBJ2-1, with TRBD1 matching 10 bases. Trimming removed 1 base from V and 8 bases from J; junction bases left unmatched: 8. Germline assignment: CDR1 SQVTM and CDR2 ANQGSEA. CDR3 length equals 15 residues. The chain's CDR3 is CSVEGPGQGSYEQFF. CDR3 in DNA: TGCAGCGTTGAAGGTCCGGGACAGGGGTCTTATGAGCAGTTCTTC.

In this sample, this clonotype turned up a few times. This chain uses TRBV7-4 with TRBJ2-1; 8 bases fit TRBD2. Germline assignment: CDR1 SGHVT and CDR2 SQSDAQ. Losses at the gene ends were 5 bases for V and 1 base for J; bases not matched to a gene: 4. This CDR3 spans 15 amino acids. CDR3 bases: TGTGCCAGCAGCCGGGGGGGGGGATCCTACAATGAGCAGTTCTTC. Protein: CASSRGGGSYNEQFF.

In its sample, this clonotype was seen many times. The V and J genes are TRBV11-2 and TRBJ2-3; TRBD2 aligns across 11 bases. The germline CDR1 and CDR2 sequences are SGHAT and FQNNGV. With 6 bases clipped from V and 4 bases from J, the junction kept 15 bases outside the gene matches. The CDR3 extends over 18 amino acids. CDR3 protein: CASRPLRDLAGGPDTQYF. The DNA for the CDR3 is TGTGCCAGCAGACCCCTGCGGGACCTAGCGGGAGGCCCAGATACGCAGTATTTT.

The table lists this clonotype with a few counts. The chain links TRBV20-1 to TRBJ2-3; 11 bases are shared with TRBD2. The germline V gene has CDR1 DFQATT and CDR2 SNEGSKA (reference sequence). The ends lost 5 bases at V and 5 bases at J; junction bases unmatched: 6. The length of the CDR3 is 14 residues. CDR3 protein: CSAPASGRKDTQYF. As DNA, the CDR3 is TGCAGTGCTCCAGCTAGCGGGAGGAAAGATACGCAGTATTTT.

This clonotype has more than one count but fewer than ten. The rearrangement joins TRBV11-1 to TRBJ2-3; D tentatively reads TRBD1 or TRBD2 (5 bases each). CDR1 and CDR2 (germline): SGHAT, FQDESV (reference sequence). V lost 3 bases to trimming and J lost 0 bases, with 10 bases between them. CDR3 length equals 15 residues. The CDR3 region is CASSFTGASTDTQYF. The CDR3 DNA reads as TGTGCCAGCAGCTTTACCGGGGCTAGCACAGATACGCAGTATTTT.

This clonotype has just a few counts. The chain has TRBV19 and TRBJ1-4; D gene unclear. The CDR3 covers 14 residues. Germline assignment: CDR1 LNHDA and CDR2 SQIVND (reference sequence). Trimming pared 2 bases from V and 4 bases from J, leaving 8 bases between. CDR3 bases: TGTGCCAGTAGTATACCGTGGGATAATGAAAAACTGTTTTTT. Encoded protein: CASSIPWDNEKLFF.

This clonotype was picked up many times. The chain employs TRBV7-9 and TRBJ2-7; D not resolved. Germline values: CDR1 SEHNR, CDR2 FQNEAQ (reference sequence). The CDR3 length is 15 residues. With 1 base removed from V and 0 bases from J, the gap between germline ends came to 10 bases. The CDR3 DNA reads as TGTGCCAGCAGCTTAGGATCCTTGAGCTCCTACGAGCAGTACTTC. Amino acid sequence: CASSLGSLSSYEQYF.

The J gene is TRBJ2-2, the V gene TRBV7-9; D is undetermined. This CDR3 region has 13 residues. The germline V and J ends were trimmed by 4 bases and 4 bases, with 7 bases remaining between them. CDR1 is SEHNR, CDR2 FQNEAQ, per germline (reference sequence). The CDR3 DNA is TGTGCCAGCAGCTCCTCAGCCACCGGGGAGCTGTTTTTT. It codes for CASSSSATGELFF.

A few counts support this clonotype. This sequence joins TRBV3-1 and TRBJ2-1; D tentatively reads TRBD1 or TRBD2 (6 bases each). The V gene's germline CDR1 is LGHDT and CDR2 YNNKEL (reference sequence). There are 20 residues in the CDR3. V was cut by 2 bases and J by 2 bases, with 25 bases left in between. Here the CDR3 reads CASSQFRVDGGRGPYNEQFF. The CDR3 DNA reads as TGTGCCAGCAGCCAATTTCGGGTGGATGGGGGGCGGGGACCCTACAATGAGCAGTTCTTC.

The sample holds many counts of this clonotype. J is TRBJ1-1 and V is TRBV4-2; perhaps TRBD1 as D (5 bases). Deletions cut 0 bases from V and 1 base from J, with 15 bases between. Per germline, CDR1 LGHNA and CDR2 YNFKEQ. CDR3 length equals 17 residues. In DNA, the CDR3 is TGTGCCAGCAGCCAAGATCAGGGAGGCTACGGGAACACTGAAGCTTTCTTT. Protein sequence: CASSQDQGGYGNTEAFF.

This clonotype was recorded a few times. The gene calls are TRBV4-1 and TRBJ2-3, with D possibly called TRBD1 or TRBD2 (7 bases each). The CDR3 consists of 14 residues. Germline lookup yields CDR1 MGHRA and CDR2 YSYEKL. Trimming took off 4 bases at V and 5 bases at J, with 13 bases between the two ends. CDR3 DNA: TGCGCCAGCAGCCCTTCAGGGGGGGTAGATACGCAGTATTTT. Its protein is CASSPSGGVDTQYF.